This T cell receptor beta chain was identified in a study of technical replicates of blood from four donors. Measured with immunoSEQ multiplex PCR; TCRdb has only the in-frame clones, and not every one. Of about 81,000 clones listed, 95% to 97% are singletons. V was clipped by 5 bases and J by 6 bases, with 20 bases between them. Germline CDR1 is MGHRA and CDR2 is YSYEKL. The CDR3 length is 16 residues. This chain links TRBV4-1 with TRBJ2-1, with D possibly matching TRBD2 (5 bases). The sequence came from a human donor in good health. Sample: T cells isolated from PBMCs. The CDR3 DNA reads TGCGCCAGCAGCTATCCGGGCCAAAGGGCGGGCAATGAGCAGTTCTTC. It yields the protein CASSYPGQRAGNEQFF.